The clone carrying this TCR beta chain was seen once. Its antigen is not known. The CDR3 sequence is 12 residues long. The ends were cut back, 8 bases at V and 2 bases at J, with 7 bases in the middle. Germline V lookup: CDR1 MNHEY, CDR2 SVGAGI. Only in-frame clones appear in the TCRdb table, and some are missing; sequencing was by immunoSEQ multiplex PCR. Among more than 65,000 clones listed, 90% were seen once. These data originate in a study of graft-versus-host responses after intestinal transplantation. Overall study: Anti-thymocyte globulin served as induction for all recipients, who then took tacrolimus and steroids for about three years.

Study-wide results and limits: Early after transplant, HvG clones declined as circulating GvH clones peaked. Clonal ratios of graft-versus-host to host-versus-graft in allografts were high for patients exhibiting graft-donor T cell macrochimerism. GvH clones were identified in recipient marrow, with some first appearing in ileum or blood.

The sequences come from unstimulated CD8+ T cells sorted from spleen or lymph node cells, collected before intestinal transplant. The chain combines TRBV6-5 with TRBJ1-3, with D unclear. This receptor was identified in a human donor who received an intestinal transplant. CDR3 in amino acids: CASSTTGNTIYF. CDR3 coding DNA: TGTGCCAGCTCTACTACTGGAAACACCATATATTTT.